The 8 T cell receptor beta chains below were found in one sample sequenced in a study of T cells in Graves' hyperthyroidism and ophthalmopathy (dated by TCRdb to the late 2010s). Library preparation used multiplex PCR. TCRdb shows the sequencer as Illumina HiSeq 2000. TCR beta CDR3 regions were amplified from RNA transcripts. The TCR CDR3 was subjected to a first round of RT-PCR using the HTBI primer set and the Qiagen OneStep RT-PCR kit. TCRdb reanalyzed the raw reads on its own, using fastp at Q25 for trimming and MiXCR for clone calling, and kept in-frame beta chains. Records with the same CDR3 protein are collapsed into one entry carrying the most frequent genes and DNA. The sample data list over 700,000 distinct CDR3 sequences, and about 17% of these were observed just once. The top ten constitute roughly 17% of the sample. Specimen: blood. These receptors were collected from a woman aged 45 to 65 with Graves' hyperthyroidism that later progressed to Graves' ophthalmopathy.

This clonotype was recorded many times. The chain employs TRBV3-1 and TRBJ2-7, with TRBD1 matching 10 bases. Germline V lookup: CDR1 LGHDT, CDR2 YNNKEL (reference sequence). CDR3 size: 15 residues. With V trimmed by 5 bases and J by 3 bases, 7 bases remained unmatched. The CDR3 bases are TGTGCCAGCAGCTCGCGGGACAGGGGAGTCTACGAGCAGTACTTC. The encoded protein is CASSSRDRGVYEQYF.

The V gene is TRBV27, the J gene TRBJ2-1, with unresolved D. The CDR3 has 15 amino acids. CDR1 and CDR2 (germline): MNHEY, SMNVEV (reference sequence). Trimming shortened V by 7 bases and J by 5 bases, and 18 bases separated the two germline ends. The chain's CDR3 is CASIDSGMANNEQFF. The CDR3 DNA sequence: TGTGCCAGCATAGATAGTGGTATGGCTAACAATGAGCAGTTCTTC.

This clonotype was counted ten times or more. The CDR3 coding sequence is TGTGCCAGCAGCATAAAGGGGGGAGAGACCCAGTACTTC. Translated, it gives CASSIKGGETQYF. The genes are TRBV11-2 and TRBJ2-5, with D perhaps being TRBD1 or TRBD2 (6 bases each). The V gene lost 5 bases and the J gene lost 4 bases, with 11 bases spanning the gap. The CDR3 covers 13 residues. CDR1 and CDR2 (germline): SGHAT, FQNNGV. The full variable domain, its missing parts supplied by reference TRBV11-2 and TRBJ2-5, is EAGVAQSPRYKIIEKRQSVAFWCNPISGHATLYWYQQILGQGPKLLIQFQNNGVVDDSQLPKDRFSAERLKGVDSTLKIQPAKLEDSAVYLCASSIKGGETQYFGPGTRLLVL.

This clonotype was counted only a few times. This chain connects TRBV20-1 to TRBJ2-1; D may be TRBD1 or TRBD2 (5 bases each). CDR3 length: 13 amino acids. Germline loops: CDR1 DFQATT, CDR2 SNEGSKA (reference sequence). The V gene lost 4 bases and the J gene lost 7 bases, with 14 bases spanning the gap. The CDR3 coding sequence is TGCAGTGCTATTCCGGGGCGTCGGAATGAGCAGTTCTTC. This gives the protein CSAIPGRRNEQFF.

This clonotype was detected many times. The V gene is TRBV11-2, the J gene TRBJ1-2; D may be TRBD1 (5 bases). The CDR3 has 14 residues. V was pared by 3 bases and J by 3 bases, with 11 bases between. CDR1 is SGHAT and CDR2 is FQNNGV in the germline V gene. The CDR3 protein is CASSFIGTYYGYTF. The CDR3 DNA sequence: TGTGCCAGCAGCTTTATTGGGACGTACTATGGCTACACCTTC.

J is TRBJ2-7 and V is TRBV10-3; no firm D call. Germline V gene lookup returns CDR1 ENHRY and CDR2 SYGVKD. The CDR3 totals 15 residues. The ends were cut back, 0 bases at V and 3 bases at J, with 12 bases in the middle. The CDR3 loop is CAISESGPESYEQYF. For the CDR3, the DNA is TGTGCCATCAGTGAGTCTGGCCCGGAAAGCTACGAGCAGTACTTC.

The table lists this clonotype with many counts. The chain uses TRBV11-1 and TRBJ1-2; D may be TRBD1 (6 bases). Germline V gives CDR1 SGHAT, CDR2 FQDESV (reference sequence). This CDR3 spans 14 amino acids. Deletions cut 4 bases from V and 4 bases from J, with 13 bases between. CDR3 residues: CASSSRDTSYGYTF. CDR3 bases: TGTGCCAGCAGCTCCCGGGACACCAGCTATGGCTACACCTTC.

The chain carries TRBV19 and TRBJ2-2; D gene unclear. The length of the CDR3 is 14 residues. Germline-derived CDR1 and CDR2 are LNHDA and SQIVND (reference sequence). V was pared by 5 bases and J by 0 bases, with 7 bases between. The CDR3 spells CASSGVANTGELFF. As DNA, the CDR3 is TGTGCCAGTAGTGGGGTCGCGAACACCGGGGAGCTGTTTTTT. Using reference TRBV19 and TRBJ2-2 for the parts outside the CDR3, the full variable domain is DGGITQSPKYLFRKEGQNVTLSCEQNLNHDAMYWYRQDPGQGLRLIYYSQIVNDFQKGDIAEGYSVSREKKESFPLTVTSAQKNPTAFYLCASSGVANTGELFFGEGSRLTVL.